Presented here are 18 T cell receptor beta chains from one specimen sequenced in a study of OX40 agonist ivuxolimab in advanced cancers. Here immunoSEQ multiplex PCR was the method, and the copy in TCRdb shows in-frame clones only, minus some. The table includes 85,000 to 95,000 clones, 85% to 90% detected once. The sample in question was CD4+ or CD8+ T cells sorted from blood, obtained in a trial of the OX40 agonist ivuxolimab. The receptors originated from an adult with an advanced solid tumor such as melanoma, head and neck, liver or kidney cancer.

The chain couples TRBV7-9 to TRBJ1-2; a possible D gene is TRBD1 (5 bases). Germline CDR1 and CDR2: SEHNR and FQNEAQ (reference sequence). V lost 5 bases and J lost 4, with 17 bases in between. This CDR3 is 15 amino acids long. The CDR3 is CASSLGTGRGYGYTF. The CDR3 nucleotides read TGTGCCAGCAGCCTGGGGACTGGGAGAGGCTATGGCTACACCTTC.

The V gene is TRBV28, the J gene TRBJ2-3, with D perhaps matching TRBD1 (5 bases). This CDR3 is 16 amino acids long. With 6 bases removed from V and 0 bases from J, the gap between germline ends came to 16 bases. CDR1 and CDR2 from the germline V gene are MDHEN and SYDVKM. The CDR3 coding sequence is TGTGCCAGCAGCCGCAGGACACAGACTAGCACAGATACGCAGTATTTT. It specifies CASSRRTQTSTDTQYF.

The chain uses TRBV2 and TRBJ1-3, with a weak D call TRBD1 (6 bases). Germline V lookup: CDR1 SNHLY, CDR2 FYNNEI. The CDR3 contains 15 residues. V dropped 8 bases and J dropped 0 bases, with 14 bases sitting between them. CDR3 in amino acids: CASGKQGLSGNTIYF. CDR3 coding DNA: TGTGCCAGCGGTAAACAGGGACTCTCTGGAAACACCATATATTTT.

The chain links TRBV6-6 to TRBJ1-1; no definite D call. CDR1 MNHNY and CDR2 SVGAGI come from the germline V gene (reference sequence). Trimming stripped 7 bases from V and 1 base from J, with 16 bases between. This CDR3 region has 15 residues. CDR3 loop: CASTTLRRGNTEAFF. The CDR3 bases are TGTGCCAGCACGACCCTCCGGCGGGGGAACACTGAAGCTTTCTTT.

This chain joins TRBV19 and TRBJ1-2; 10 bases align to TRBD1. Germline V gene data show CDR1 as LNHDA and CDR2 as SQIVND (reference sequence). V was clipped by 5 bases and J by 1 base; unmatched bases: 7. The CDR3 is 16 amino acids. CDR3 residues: CASSPGTGEFNYGYTF. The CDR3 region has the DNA TGTGCCAGTAGTCCCGGGACAGGGGAGTTTAACTATGGCTACACCTTC.

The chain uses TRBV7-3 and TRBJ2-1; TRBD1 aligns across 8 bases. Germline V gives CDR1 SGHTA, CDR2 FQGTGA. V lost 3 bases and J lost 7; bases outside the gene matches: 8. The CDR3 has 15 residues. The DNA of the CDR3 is TGTGCCAGCAGCTTGCGGACAGGGCAAAGGAATGAGCAGTTCTTC. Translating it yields CASSLRTGQRNEQFF.

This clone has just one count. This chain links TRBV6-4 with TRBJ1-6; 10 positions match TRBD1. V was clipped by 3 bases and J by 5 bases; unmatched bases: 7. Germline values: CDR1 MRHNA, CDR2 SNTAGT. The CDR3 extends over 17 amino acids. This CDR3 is CASSETGQGLDNSPLHF. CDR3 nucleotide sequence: TGTGCCAGCAGTGAGACGGGACAGGGGCTGGATAATTCACCCCTCCACTTT.

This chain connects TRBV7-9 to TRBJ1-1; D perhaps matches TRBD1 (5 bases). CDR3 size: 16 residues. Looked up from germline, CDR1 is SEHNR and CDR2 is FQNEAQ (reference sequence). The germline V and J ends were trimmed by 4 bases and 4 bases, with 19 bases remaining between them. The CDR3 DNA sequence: TGTGCCAGCAGCTCTTCGGACACCATGGGGAGCACTGAAGCTTTCTTT. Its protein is CASSSSDTMGSTEAFF.

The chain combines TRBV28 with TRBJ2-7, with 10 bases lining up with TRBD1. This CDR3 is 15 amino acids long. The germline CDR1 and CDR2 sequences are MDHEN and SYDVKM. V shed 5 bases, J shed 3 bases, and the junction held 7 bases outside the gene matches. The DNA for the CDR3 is TGTGCCAGCAGTCCCCTGGGGGACAGGGGCTACGAGCAGTACTTC. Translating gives CASSPLGDRGYEQYF.

CDR3 loop: CASSLTGVNTGELFF. As DNA, the CDR3 is TGTGCCAGCAGCTTAACGGGGGTGAACACCGGGGAGCTGTTTTTT. V gene TRBV7-3 combines with J gene TRBJ2-2; D may match TRBD1 or TRBD2 (5 bases each). Trimming left V 0 bases short and J 1 base short, with 6 bases between. The CDR3 sequence is 15 residues long. CDR1 and CDR2 (germline): SGHTA, FQGTGA.

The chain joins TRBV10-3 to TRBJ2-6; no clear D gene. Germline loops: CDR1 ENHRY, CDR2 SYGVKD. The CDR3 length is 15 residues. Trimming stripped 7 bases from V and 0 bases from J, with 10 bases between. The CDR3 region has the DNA TGTGCCATCACCCCGGAGAGCTCTGGGGCCAACGTCCTGACTTTC. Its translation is CAITPESSGANVLTF.

Here the CDR3 reads CASSMGGYATGELFF. In DNA form, the CDR3 reads TGTGCCAGCAGTATGGGGGGCTACGCTACCGGGGAGCTGTTTTTT. The chain couples TRBV28 to TRBJ2-2, with D perhaps TRBD1 or TRBD2 (6 bases each). CDR1 MDHEN and CDR2 SYDVKM come from the germline V gene. Deletions cut 5 bases from V and 5 bases from J, with 15 bases between. The CDR3 is 15 amino acids.

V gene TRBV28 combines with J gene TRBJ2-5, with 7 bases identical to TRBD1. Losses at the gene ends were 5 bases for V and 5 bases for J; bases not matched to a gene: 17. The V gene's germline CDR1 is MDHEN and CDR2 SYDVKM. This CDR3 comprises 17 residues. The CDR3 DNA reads TGTGCCAGCAGTGCAGCACGAGTGGGACAGCTGGGGGAGACCCAGTACTTC. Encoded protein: CASSAARVGQLGETQYF. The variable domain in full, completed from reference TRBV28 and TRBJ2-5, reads DVKVTQSSRYLVKRTGEKVFLECVQDMDHENMFWYRQDPGLGLRLIYFSYDVKMKEKGDIPEGYSVSREKKERFSLILESASTNQTSMYLCASSAARVGQLGETQYFGPGTRLLVL.

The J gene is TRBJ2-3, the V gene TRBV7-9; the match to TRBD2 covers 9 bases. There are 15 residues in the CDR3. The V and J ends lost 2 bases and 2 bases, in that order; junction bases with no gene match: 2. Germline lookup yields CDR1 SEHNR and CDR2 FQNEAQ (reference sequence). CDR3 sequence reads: CASSLQRGVTDTQYF. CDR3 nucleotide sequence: TGTGCCAGCAGCTTACAGCGGGGGGTCACAGATACGCAGTATTTT.

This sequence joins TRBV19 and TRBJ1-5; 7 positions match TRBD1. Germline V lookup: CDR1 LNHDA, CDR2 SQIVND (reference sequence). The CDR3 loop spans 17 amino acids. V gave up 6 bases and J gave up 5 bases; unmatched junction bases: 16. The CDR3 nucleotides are TGTGCCAGTAGATTGGGAATAGAAGGGACAGCGGATCAGCCCCAGCATTTT. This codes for CASRLGIEGTADQPQHF.

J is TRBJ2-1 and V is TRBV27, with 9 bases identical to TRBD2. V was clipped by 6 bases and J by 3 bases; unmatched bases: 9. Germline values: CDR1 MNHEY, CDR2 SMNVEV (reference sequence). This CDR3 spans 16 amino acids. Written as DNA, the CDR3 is TGTGCCAGCAGGGCCGGGACTAGCAGAGTCTACAATGAGCAGTTCTTC. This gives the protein CASRAGTSRVYNEQFF.

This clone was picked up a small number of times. The CDR3 DNA sequence: TGTGCCAGCAGTAACGGGGGGTCACCCCTCCACTTT. Translated, it gives CASSNGGSPLHF. The chain has TRBV25-1 and TRBJ1-6; tentatively, D is TRBD1 (5 bases). The V end lost 5 bases, the J end lost 10 bases, and 9 bases lay between the germline ends. This CDR3 region has 12 residues. Per germline, CDR1 MGHDK and CDR2 SYGVNS.

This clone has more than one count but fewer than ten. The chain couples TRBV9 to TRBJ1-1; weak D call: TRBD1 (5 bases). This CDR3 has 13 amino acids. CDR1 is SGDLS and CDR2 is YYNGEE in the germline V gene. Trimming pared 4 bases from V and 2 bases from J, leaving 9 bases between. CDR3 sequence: CASSTQVNTEAFF. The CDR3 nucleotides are TGTGCCAGCAGCACACAGGTTAACACTGAAGCTTTCTTT.